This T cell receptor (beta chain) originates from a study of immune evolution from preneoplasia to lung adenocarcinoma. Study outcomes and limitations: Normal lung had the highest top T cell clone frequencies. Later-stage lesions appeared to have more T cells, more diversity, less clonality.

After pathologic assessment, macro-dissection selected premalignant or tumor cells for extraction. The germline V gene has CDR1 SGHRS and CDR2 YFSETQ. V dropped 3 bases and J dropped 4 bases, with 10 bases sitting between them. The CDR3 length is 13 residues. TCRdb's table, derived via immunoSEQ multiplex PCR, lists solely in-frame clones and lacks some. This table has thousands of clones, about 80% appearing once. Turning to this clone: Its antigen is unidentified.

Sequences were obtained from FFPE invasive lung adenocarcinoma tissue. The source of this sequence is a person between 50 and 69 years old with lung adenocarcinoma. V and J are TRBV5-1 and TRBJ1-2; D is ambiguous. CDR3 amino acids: CASSSGRTYGYTF. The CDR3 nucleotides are TGCGCCAGCAGCTCCGGCAGGACCTATGGCTACACCTTC.